Listed below are T cell receptor beta chains from one sample, sequenced in a study of vaccination and CD4 T cells after COVID-19. The antigens these receptors bind are not known. MiXCR, applied by TCRdb to the PCR reads, yields one record per CDR3 protein. The profile covers fewer than 20,000 distinct CDR3 sequences, with around 44% appearing a single time and around 7.5% taken by the ten largest. The sequenced sample was CD4+ T cells from blood, cultured in vitro, obtained after SARS-CoV-2 vaccination. The receptors derive from a human donor who had recovered from COVID-19. Each CDR3 is given with its conserved first and last residue. Fields, in order: V gene, D gene, clone size, J gene, CDR3 DNA, CDR3 protein. The D gene is left open where the match is weak. Size tells how often a clone was seen (once, few, many) or the class of an expanded clone, and some rows leave it out.

v_gene: TRBV10-1; d_gene: TRBD2; abundance: few; j_gene: TRBJ2-3; CDR3nt: TGCGCCAGCGGGACTAACGCAGATACGCAGTATTTT; CDR3aa: CASGTNADTQYF
v_gene: TRBV28; d_gene: NA; abundance: few; j_gene: TRBJ1-2; CDR3nt: TGTGCCAGCAGTTTATCTGCGACTTATGGCTACACCTTC; CDR3aa: CASSLSATYGYTF
v_gene: TRBV4-1; d_gene: NA; abundance: NA; j_gene: TRBJ1-3; CDR3nt: TGCGCCAGCAGCCAGGGGGTAGGGGCATCTGGAAACACCATATATTTT; CDR3aa: CASSQGVGASGNTIYF
v_gene: TRBV27; d_gene: TRBD1; abundance: NA; j_gene: TRBJ1-2; CDR3nt: TGTGCCAGCAGCGGACAGGGCTATGGCTACACCTTC; CDR3aa: CASSGQGYGYTF
v_gene: TRBV24-1; d_gene: TRBD1; abundance: NA; j_gene: TRBJ2-1; CDR3nt: TGTGCCACCAGTGAGACAGGGGGTAACTACAATGAGCAGTTCTTC; CDR3aa: CATSETGGNYNEQFF
v_gene: TRBV6-4; d_gene: NA; abundance: NA; j_gene: TRBJ2-1; CDR3nt: TGTGCCAGCAGTGACTCGGAAGACGGAAACCTCCCCTACAATGAGCAGTTCTTC; CDR3aa: CASSDSEDGNLPYNEQFF
v_gene: TRBV6-1; d_gene: NA; abundance: NA; j_gene: TRBJ2-2; CDR3nt: TGTGCCAGCAGTGGTCATACTAACACCGGGGAGCTGTTTTTT; CDR3aa: CASSGHTNTGELFF
v_gene: TRBV25-1; d_gene: NA; abundance: NA; j_gene: TRBJ1-2; CDR3nt: TGTGCCAGCAGTGCCTCAGCGAGGGGGGCTCATTATGGCTACACCTTC; CDR3aa: CASSASARGAHYGYTF
v_gene: TRBV5-8; d_gene: TRBD1; abundance: few; j_gene: TRBJ2-7; CDR3nt: TGTGCCAGCAGCCGGACAGGGTCCGAGCAGTACTTC; CDR3aa: CASSRTGSEQYF
v_gene: TRBV28; d_gene: NA; abundance: NA; j_gene: TRBJ1-4; CDR3nt: TGTGCCAGCAGGGGCCAAGTTAATGAAAAACTGTTTTTT; CDR3aa: CASRGQVNEKLFF